This is a list of T cell receptor beta chains from one sample in a study of T-cell memory formation after mild COVID-19. TCRdb processed the 5' RACE reads anew with MiXCR; each CDR3 protein has one entry. Among 150,000 to 200,000 distinct CDR3 sequences, around a tenth were seen once, and the ten largest hold approximately 3.8%. Sequenced: PBMCs or a T cell subset sorted from them (not recorded which). All receptors come from a man younger than 30 who had mild COVID-19 (a few samples of this study predate the infection). Cell type and time point are not known. The CDR3 runs from the conserved cysteine through the conserved F or W. The order of the fields is D gene, J gene, clone size, V gene, CDR3 protein, CDR3 DNA. A D gene is named only where the DNA matches it firmly. For some rows the clone size is stated as once, few or many, or as a class when expanded; others skip it.

D gene: NA
J gene: TRBJ2-3
clone size: many
V gene: TRBV12-3/TRBV12-4
CDR3 protein: CASSFSGTDTQYF
CDR3 DNA: TGTGCCAGCAGTTTTTCGGGTACAGATACGCAGTATTTT

D gene: TRBD2
J gene: TRBJ2-1
clone size: NA
V gene: TRBV14
CDR3 protein: CASSHRREYNEQFF
CDR3 DNA: TGTGCCAGCAGCCACAGGCGGGAGTACAATGAGCAGTTCTTC

D gene: NA
J gene: TRBJ1-6
clone size: NA
V gene: TRBV15
CDR3 protein: CATSIRTADNSPLHF
CDR3 DNA: TGTGCCACCAGCATTCGGACAGCCGATAATTCACCCCTCCACTTT

D gene: TRBD1
J gene: TRBJ2-6
clone size: few
V gene: TRBV4-3
CDR3 protein: CASSQRGGLSGANVLTF
CDR3 DNA: TGCGCCAGCAGCCAGAGAGGGGGCCTTTCCGGGGCCAACGTCCTGACTTTC

D gene: TRBD1
J gene: TRBJ1-2
clone size: few
V gene: TRBV5-4
CDR3 protein: CASSFDRANYGYTF
CDR3 DNA: TGTGCCAGCAGCTTCGACAGGGCTAACTATGGCTACACCTTC

D gene: NA
J gene: TRBJ2-5
clone size: many
V gene: TRBV7-2
CDR3 protein: CASSLVWGETQYF
CDR3 DNA: TGTGCCAGCAGCCTAGTCTGGGGGGAGACCCAGTACTTC

D gene: NA
J gene: TRBJ2-1
clone size: few
V gene: TRBV7-9
CDR3 protein: CASSSRQTVKLYNEQFF
CDR3 DNA: TGTGCCAGCAGCTCGAGACAGACAGTCAAACTCTACAATGAGCAGTTCTTC

D gene: NA
J gene: TRBJ1-5
clone size: NA
V gene: TRBV4-3
CDR3 protein: CASSQELVHVFPQPQHF
CDR3 DNA: TGCGCCAGCAGCCAAGAATTGGTACACGTATTCCCTCAGCCCCAGCATTTT

D gene: NA
J gene: TRBJ2-1
clone size: NA
V gene: TRBV6-6
CDR3 protein: CASTIAASGNEQFF
CDR3 DNA: TGTGCCAGCACAATAGCGGCCTCAGGGAATGAGCAGTTCTTC

D gene: NA
J gene: TRBJ1-3
clone size: NA
V gene: TRBV7-2
CDR3 protein: CASSPGYSGNTIYF
CDR3 DNA: TGTGCCAGCAGCCCAGGGTACTCTGGAAACACCATATATTTT

D gene: NA
J gene: TRBJ2-5
clone size: few
V gene: TRBV4-2
CDR3 protein: CASSQARDAGGTQYF
CDR3 DNA: TGTGCCAGCAGCCAAGCCCGGGACGCAGGAGGGACCCAGTACTTC

D gene: NA
J gene: TRBJ1-3
clone size: few
V gene: TRBV12-3/TRBV12-4
CDR3 protein: CASSLAGVGNTIYF
CDR3 DNA: TGTGCCAGCAGTTTGGCAGGGGTGGGAAACACCATATATTTT

D gene: NA
J gene: TRBJ2-5
clone size: NA
V gene: TRBV11-2
CDR3 protein: CASSLAWTQYF
CDR3 DNA: TGTGCCAGCAGCTTAGCTTGGACCCAGTACTTC

D gene: TRBD1
J gene: TRBJ1-2
clone size: NA
V gene: TRBV6-5
CDR3 protein: CASRSLPGQGNGYTF
CDR3 DNA: TGTGCCAGCAGGTCCCTACCGGGACAGGGGAATGGCTACACCTTC

D gene: NA
J gene: TRBJ1-2
clone size: few
V gene: TRBV5-4
CDR3 protein: CASSLTLTSRYGYTF
CDR3 DNA: TGTGCCAGCAGCCTGACACTGACCTCCCGCTATGGCTACACCTTC

D gene: NA
J gene: TRBJ2-3
clone size: many
V gene: TRBV12-3/TRBV12-4
CDR3 protein: CASRSTDTQYF
CDR3 DNA: TGTGCCAGCAGGTCCACAGATACGCAGTATTTT

D gene: TRBD2
J gene: TRBJ2-3
clone size: NA
V gene: TRBV7-7
CDR3 protein: CASSPRAGLAGDTQYF
CDR3 DNA: TGTGCCAGCAGCCCCCGCGCCGGACTAGCGGGAGATACGCAGTATTTT

D gene: NA
J gene: TRBJ1-3
clone size: NA
V gene: TRBV12-3/TRBV12-4
CDR3 protein: CASSAGTTGNTIYF
CDR3 DNA: TGTGCCAGCAGTGCGGGAACTACTGGAAACACCATATATTTT

D gene: NA
J gene: TRBJ1-3
clone size: NA
V gene: TRBV7-8
CDR3 protein: CASSLASGTIYF
CDR3 DNA: TGTGCCAGCAGCTTAGCGTCGGGAACCATATATTTT

D gene: NA
J gene: TRBJ2-3
clone size: few
V gene: TRBV6-5
CDR3 protein: CASSYSGQGTDTQYF
CDR3 DNA: TGTGCCAGCAGTTACTCGGGTCAGGGCACAGATACGCAGTATTTT

D gene: NA
J gene: TRBJ2-7
clone size: few
V gene: TRBV2
CDR3 protein: CASSESAYEQYF
CDR3 DNA: TGTGCCAGCAGTGAGTCCGCCTACGAGCAGTACTTC

D gene: NA
J gene: TRBJ2-2
clone size: NA
V gene: TRBV12-3/TRBV12-4
CDR3 protein: CASSPRVATGELFF
CDR3 DNA: TGTGCCAGCAGTCCCAGGGTTGCCACCGGGGAGCTGTTTTTT

D gene: NA
J gene: TRBJ2-4
clone size: few
V gene: TRBV9
CDR3 protein: CASSLSHSAKNIQYF
CDR3 DNA: TGTGCCAGCAGTCTCAGCCACTCAGCCAAAAACATTCAGTACTTC

D gene: NA
J gene: TRBJ1-2
clone size: few
V gene: TRBV12-3/TRBV12-4
CDR3 protein: CASSLSVRGYTF
CDR3 DNA: TGTGCCAGCAGTTTATCTGTGCGGGGCTACACCTTC

D gene: NA
J gene: TRBJ1-2
clone size: NA
V gene: TRBV19
CDR3 protein: CASSIESRGYTF
CDR3 DNA: TGTGCCAGTAGTATAGAATCACGGGGCTACACCTTC

D gene: NA
J gene: TRBJ2-3
clone size: few
V gene: TRBV20-1
CDR3 protein: CSARERRGRTDTQYF
CDR3 DNA: TGCAGTGCTAGAGAACGGCGGGGCCGCACAGATACGCAGTATTTT

D gene: NA
J gene: TRBJ1-6
clone size: NA
V gene: TRBV7-2
CDR3 protein: CASSYNRQTNSPLHF
CDR3 DNA: TGTGCCAGCAGCTACAACCGACAGACTAATTCACCCCTCCACTTT

D gene: TRBD2
J gene: TRBJ2-3
clone size: many
V gene: TRBV30
CDR3 protein: CAWSAGLASNTQYF
CDR3 DNA: TGTGCCTGGAGTGCCGGACTAGCGTCGAATACGCAGTATTTT

D gene: NA
J gene: TRBJ2-5
clone size: NA
V gene: TRBV20-1
CDR3 protein: CSAERLEQETQYF
CDR3 DNA: TGCAGTGCTGAGCGGCTAGAACAAGAGACCCAGTACTTC

D gene: NA
J gene: TRBJ2-5
clone size: few
V gene: TRBV20-1
CDR3 protein: CSARNPSRQETQYF
CDR3 DNA: TGCAGTGCTAGAAACCCTAGTAGACAAGAGACCCAGTACTTC

D gene: NA
J gene: TRBJ2-3
clone size: few
V gene: TRBV20-1
CDR3 protein: CSRPGPRGENTQYF
CDR3 DNA: TGCAGTCGTCCAGGGCCCAGGGGGGAGAATACGCAGTATTTT

D gene: NA
J gene: TRBJ1-1
clone size: few
V gene: TRBV11-2
CDR3 protein: CASSYTTEAFF
CDR3 DNA: TGTGCCAGCAGCTATACAACTGAAGCTTTCTTT

D gene: NA
J gene: TRBJ1-2
clone size: few
V gene: TRBV5-1
CDR3 protein: CASSLEGTVNNYGYTF
CDR3 DNA: TGCGCCAGCAGCTTGGAGGGCACAGTAAATAACTATGGCTACACCTTC

D gene: TRBD2
J gene: TRBJ2-3
clone size: many
V gene: TRBV18
CDR3 protein: CASSPGLAGGQADTQYF
CDR3 DNA: TGTGCCAGCTCACCCGGACTAGCGGGGGGCCAAGCAGATACGCAGTATTTT

D gene: NA
J gene: TRBJ1-1
clone size: NA
V gene: TRBV3-1
CDR3 protein: CASSWAPGEAFF
CDR3 DNA: TGTGCCAGCAGCTGGGCCCCAGGTGAAGCTTTCTTT

D gene: TRBD2
J gene: TRBJ2-5
clone size: few
V gene: TRBV6-1
CDR3 protein: CASSQQTSEETQYF
CDR3 DNA: TGTGCCAGCAGCCAACAGACTAGCGAAGAGACCCAGTACTTC

D gene: NA
J gene: TRBJ1-6
clone size: many
V gene: TRBV20-1
CDR3 protein: CSARTGDSPLHF
CDR3 DNA: TGCAGTGCTAGGACCGGAGATTCACCCCTCCACTTT

D gene: TRBD1
J gene: TRBJ2-1
clone size: few
V gene: TRBV20-1
CDR3 protein: CSARATGGYNEQFF
CDR3 DNA: TGCAGTGCTAGAGCAACAGGGGGCTACAATGAGCAGTTCTTC

D gene: TRBD1
J gene: TRBJ1-2
clone size: few
V gene: TRBV3-1
CDR3 protein: CASSHDVLGTGILNYGYTF
CDR3 DNA: TGTGCCAGCAGCCACGATGTTCTAGGGACAGGGATACTAAACTATGGCTACACCTTC

D gene: NA
J gene: TRBJ1-5
clone size: few
V gene: TRBV27
CDR3 protein: CASSSGRINQPQHF
CDR3 DNA: TGTGCCAGCAGTTCGGGTCGTATTAATCAGCCCCAGCATTTT

D gene: NA
J gene: TRBJ2-3
clone size: many
V gene: TRBV18
CDR3 protein: CASSPPGQSSGDTQYF
CDR3 DNA: TGTGCCAGCTCACCCCCGGGACAATCGTCAGGGGATACGCAGTATTTT

D gene: TRBD1
J gene: TRBJ1-5
clone size: NA
V gene: TRBV7-2
CDR3 protein: CASSDDRGDQPQHF
CDR3 DNA: TGTGCCAGCAGCGACGACAGGGGGGATCAGCCCCAGCATTTT

D gene: NA
J gene: TRBJ2-3
clone size: NA
V gene: TRBV12-3/TRBV12-4
CDR3 protein: CASSYPLGQGVAGAQYF
CDR3 DNA: TGTGCCAGCAGTTATCCATTGGGACAGGGAGTAGCGGGAGCCCAGTATTTT

D gene: TRBD2
J gene: TRBJ2-3
clone size: many
V gene: TRBV7-8
CDR3 protein: CASRHEAGGGDTQYF
CDR3 DNA: TGTGCCAGCAGACACGAAGCGGGGGGAGGTGATACGCAGTATTTT

D gene: NA
J gene: TRBJ2-5
clone size: few
V gene: TRBV6-2/TRBV6-3
CDR3 protein: CASTNSGETQYF
CDR3 DNA: TGTGCCAGCACCAATAGTGGAGAGACCCAGTACTTC

D gene: TRBD2
J gene: TRBJ2-3
clone size: once
V gene: TRBV7-2
CDR3 protein: CASSRRLAGGTSTDTQYF
CDR3 DNA: TGTGCCAGCAGCCGCCGACTAGCGGGGGGCACCAGCACAGATACGCAGTATTTT

D gene: TRBD2
J gene: TRBJ2-4
clone size: NA
V gene: TRBV5-4
CDR3 protein: CASSLAASGENIQYF
CDR3 DNA: TGTGCCAGCAGCTTGGCGGCTAGCGGGGAGAACATTCAGTACTTC

D gene: TRBD1
J gene: TRBJ1-2
clone size: NA
V gene: TRBV6-6
CDR3 protein: CASSYQRQGGHGYTF
CDR3 DNA: TGTGCCAGCAGTTACCAACGACAGGGTGGGCATGGCTACACCTTC

D gene: NA
J gene: TRBJ2-6
clone size: NA
V gene: TRBV6-6
CDR3 protein: CASSRASWGSGANVLTF
CDR3 DNA: TGTGCCAGCAGCCGAGCCTCGTGGGGGTCCGGGGCCAACGTCCTGACTTTC